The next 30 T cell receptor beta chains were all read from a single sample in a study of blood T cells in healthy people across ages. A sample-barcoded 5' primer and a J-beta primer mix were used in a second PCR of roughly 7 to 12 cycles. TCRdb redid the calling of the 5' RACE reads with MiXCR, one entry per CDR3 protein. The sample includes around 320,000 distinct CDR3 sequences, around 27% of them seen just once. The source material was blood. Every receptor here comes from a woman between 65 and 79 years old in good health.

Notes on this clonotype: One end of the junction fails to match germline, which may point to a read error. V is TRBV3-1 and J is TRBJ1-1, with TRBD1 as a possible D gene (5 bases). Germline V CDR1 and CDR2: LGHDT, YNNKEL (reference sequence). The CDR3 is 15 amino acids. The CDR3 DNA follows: TGTGCCAGCAGCCTGCTCGGGGGACTGAACACTGAAGCTTTCTTC. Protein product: CASSLLGGLNTEAFF.

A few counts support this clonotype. Written as DNA, the CDR3 is TGTGCCAGCAGTTTAGGCCGGCGTTTTAGCTACACCTTC. Its protein is CASSLGRRFSYTF. The rearrangement links TRBV27 to TRBJ1-2, with D unclear. The CDR3 is 13 amino acids. The germline gives CDR1 MNHEY, CDR2 SMNVEV (reference sequence). The V end was cut by 2 bases, the J end by 9 bases, with 13 bases between.

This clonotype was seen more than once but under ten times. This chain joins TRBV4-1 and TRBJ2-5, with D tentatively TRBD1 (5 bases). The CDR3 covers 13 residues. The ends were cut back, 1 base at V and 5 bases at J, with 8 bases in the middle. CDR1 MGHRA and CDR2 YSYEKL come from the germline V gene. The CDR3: CASSQVRVETQYF. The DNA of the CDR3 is TGCGCCAGCAGCCAAGTCAGGGTGGAGACCCAGTACTTC.

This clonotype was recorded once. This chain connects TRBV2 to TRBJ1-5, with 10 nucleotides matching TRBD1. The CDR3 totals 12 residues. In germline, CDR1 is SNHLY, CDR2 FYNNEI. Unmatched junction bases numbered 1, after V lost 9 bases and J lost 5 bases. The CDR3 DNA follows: TGTGCCAGTGGGACAGGGGATCAGCCCCAGCATTTT. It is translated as CASGTGDQPQHF. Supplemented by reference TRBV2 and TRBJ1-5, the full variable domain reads EPEVTQTPSHQVTQMGQEVILRCVPISNHLYFYWYRQILGQKVEFLVSFYNNEISEKSEIFDDQFSVERPDGSNFTLKIRSTKLEDSAMYFCASGTGDQPQHFGDGTRLSIL.

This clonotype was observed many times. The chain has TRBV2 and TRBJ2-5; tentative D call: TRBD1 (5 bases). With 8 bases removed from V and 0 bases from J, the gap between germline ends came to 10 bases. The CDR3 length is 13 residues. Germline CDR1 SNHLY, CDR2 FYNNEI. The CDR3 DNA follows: TGTGCCAGCGGGGCTCGTTACCAAGAGACCCAGTACTTC. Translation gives CASGARYQETQYF. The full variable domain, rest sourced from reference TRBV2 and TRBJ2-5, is EPEVTQTPSHQVTQMGQEVILRCVPISNHLYFYWYRQILGQKVEFLVSFYNNEISEKSEIFDDQFSVERPDGSNFTLKIRSTKLEDSAMYFCASGARYQETQYFGPGTRLLVL.

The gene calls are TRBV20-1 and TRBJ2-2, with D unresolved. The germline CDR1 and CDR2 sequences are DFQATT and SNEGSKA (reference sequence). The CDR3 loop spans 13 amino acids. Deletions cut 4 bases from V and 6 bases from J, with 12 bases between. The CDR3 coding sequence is TGCAGTGCTAATGAAGGGAAGGCCGGGGAGCTGTTTTTT. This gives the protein CSANEGKAGELFF.

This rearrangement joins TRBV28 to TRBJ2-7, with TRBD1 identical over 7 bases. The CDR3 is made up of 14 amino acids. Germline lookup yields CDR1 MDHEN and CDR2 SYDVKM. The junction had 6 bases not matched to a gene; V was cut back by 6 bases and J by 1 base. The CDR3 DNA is TGTGCCAGCAGGAGCCCGGGACAGTCCTACGAGCAGTACTTC. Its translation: CASRSPGQSYEQYF.

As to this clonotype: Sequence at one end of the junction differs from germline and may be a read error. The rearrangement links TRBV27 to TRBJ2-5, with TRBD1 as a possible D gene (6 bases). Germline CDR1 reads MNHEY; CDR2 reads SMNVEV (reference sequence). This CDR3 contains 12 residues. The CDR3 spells CTSRGLGETQYF. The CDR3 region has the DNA TGTACCAGCAGGGGTTTGGGGGAGACCCAGTACTTC.

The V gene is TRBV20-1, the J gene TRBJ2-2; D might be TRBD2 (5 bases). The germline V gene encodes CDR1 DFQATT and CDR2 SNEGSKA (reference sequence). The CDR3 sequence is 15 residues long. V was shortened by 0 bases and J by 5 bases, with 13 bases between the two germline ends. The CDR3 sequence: CSARDRGKGTGELFF. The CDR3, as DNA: TGCAGTGCTAGAGATCGAGGGAAGGGAACCGGGGAGCTGTTTTTT.

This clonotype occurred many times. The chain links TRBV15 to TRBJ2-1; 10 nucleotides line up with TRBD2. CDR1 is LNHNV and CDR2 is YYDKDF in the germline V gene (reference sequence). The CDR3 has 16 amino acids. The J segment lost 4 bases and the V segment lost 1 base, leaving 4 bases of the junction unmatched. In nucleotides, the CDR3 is TGTGCCACCAGCAGAGGGGTAGCGGGAGGTTACAATGAGCAGTTCTTC. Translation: CATSRGVAGGYNEQFF.

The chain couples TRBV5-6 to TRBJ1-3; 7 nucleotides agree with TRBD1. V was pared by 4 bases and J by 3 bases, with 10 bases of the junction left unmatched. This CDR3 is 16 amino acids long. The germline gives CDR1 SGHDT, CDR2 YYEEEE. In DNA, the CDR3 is TGTGCCAGCAGCCCCCCACCGGGACAGCTTGGAAACACCATATATTTT. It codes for CASSPPPGQLGNTIYF.

Here the CDR3 reads CASSQESNRPTDTQYF. CDR3 DNA: TGCGCCAGCAGCCAAGAATCGAACAGACCCACAGATACGCAGTATTTT. The V gene is TRBV4-3, the J gene TRBJ2-3, with D hard to call. The CDR3 is 16 amino acids. V lost 0 bases, J lost 2 bases, and 12 bases lay in between. Germline V gives CDR1 LGHNA, CDR2 YSLEER.

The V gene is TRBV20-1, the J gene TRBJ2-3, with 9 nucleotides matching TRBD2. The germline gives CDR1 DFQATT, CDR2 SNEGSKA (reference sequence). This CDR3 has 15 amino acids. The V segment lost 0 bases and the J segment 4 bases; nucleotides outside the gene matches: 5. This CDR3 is CSAREGGGAADTQYF. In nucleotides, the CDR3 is TGCAGTGCTAGAGAGGGCGGGGGGGCCGCAGATACGCAGTATTTT.

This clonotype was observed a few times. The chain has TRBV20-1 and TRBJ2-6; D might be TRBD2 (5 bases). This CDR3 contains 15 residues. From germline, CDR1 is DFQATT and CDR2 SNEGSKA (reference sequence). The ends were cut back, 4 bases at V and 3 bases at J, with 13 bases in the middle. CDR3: CSAKPLGSGANVLTF. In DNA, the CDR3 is TGCAGTGCTAAGCCCTTAGGGAGTGGGGCCAACGTCCTGACTTTC.

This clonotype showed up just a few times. The CDR3 DNA reads TGTGCCAGCTCAGGATCCAACTCTGGGGCCAACGTCCTGACTTTC. This encodes CASSGSNSGANVLTF. The chain recombines TRBV18 with TRBJ2-6; D ambiguous. CDR1 is KGHSH and CDR2 is LQKENI in the germline V gene. CDR3 length equals 15 residues. The germline V and J ends were trimmed by 5 bases and 0 bases, with 8 bases remaining between them.

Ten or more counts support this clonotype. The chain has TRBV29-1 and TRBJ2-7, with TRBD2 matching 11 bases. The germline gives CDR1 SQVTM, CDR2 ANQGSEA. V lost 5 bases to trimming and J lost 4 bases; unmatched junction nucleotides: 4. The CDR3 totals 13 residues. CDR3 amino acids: CSVKTSGTYEQYF. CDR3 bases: TGCAGCGTTAAGACTAGCGGGACATACGAGCAGTACTTC.

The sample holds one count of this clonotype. The CDR3 DNA reads as TGCAGCGTTGAAATGTGGAACACTGAAGCTTTCTTT. Protein product: CSVEMWNTEAFF. The chain recombines TRBV29-1 with TRBJ1-1; D gene unclear. The V end was cut by 2 bases, the J end by 1 base, with 5 bases between. Germline loops: CDR1 SQVTM, CDR2 ANQGSEA. The CDR3 consists of 12 residues.

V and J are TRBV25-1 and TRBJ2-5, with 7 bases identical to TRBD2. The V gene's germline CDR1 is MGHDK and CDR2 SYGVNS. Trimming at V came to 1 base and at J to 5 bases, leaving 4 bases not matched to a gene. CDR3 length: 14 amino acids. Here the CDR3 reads CASSEWDGGETQYF. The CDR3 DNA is TGTGCCAGCAGTGAATGGGACGGGGGGGAGACCCAGTACTTC.

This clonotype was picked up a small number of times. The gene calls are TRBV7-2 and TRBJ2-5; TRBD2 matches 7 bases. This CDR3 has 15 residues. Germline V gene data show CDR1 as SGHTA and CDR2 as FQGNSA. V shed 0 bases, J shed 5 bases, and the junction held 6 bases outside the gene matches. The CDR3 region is CASSLAGGPRETQYF. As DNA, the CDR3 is TGTGCCAGCAGCTTAGCGGGAGGGCCGCGGGAGACCCAGTACTTC.

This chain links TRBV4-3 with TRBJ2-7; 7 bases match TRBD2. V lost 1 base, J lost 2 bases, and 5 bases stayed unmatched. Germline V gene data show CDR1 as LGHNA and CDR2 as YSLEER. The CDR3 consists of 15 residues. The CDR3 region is CASSQGTSETYEQYF. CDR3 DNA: TGCGCCAGCAGCCAAGGTACTAGCGAAACCTACGAGCAGTACTTC.

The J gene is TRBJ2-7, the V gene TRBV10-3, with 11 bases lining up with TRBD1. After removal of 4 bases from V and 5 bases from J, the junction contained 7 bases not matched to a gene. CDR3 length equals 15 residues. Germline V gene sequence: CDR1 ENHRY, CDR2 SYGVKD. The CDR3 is CAISAGTGGLNEQYF. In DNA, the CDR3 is TGTGCCATCAGTGCCGGGACAGGGGGTTTAAACGAGCAGTACTTC.

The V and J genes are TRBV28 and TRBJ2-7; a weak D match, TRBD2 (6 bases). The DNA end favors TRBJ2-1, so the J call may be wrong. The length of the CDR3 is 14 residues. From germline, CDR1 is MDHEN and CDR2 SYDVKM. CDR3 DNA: TGTGCCAGCAGTACGGGAGTGGATTACAATGAGCAGTTCTTC. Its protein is CASSTGVDYNEQFF.

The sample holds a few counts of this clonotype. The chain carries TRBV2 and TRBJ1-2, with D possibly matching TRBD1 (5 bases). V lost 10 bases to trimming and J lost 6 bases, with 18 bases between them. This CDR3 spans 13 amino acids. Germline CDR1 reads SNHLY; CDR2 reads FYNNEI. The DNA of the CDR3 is TGTGCCACCATGCGAGGGGAATCTCATGGCTACACCTTC. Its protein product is CATMRGESHGYTF.

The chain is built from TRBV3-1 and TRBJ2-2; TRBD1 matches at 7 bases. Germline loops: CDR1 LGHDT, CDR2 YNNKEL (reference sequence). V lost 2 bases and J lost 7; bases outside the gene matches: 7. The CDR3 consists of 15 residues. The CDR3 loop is CASSQYDRDGGELFF. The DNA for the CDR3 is TGTGCCAGCAGCCAATACGACAGGGACGGCGGGGAGCTGTTTTTT.

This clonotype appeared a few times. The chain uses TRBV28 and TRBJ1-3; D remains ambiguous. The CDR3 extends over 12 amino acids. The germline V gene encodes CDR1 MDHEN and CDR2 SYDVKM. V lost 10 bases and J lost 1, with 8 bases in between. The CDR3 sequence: CATRWSGNTIYF. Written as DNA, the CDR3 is TGTGCCACGAGATGGTCTGGAAACACCATATATTTT.

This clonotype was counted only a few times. In DNA, the CDR3 is TGCAGCGTGGCTGGACTAGCGAGAGCGTTCCAAGAGACCCAGTACTTC. It codes for CSVAGLARAFQETQYF. The chain couples TRBV29-1 to TRBJ2-5; 9 positions agree with TRBD2. This CDR3 comprises 16 residues. V lost 6 bases, J lost 1 base, and 12 bases stayed unmatched. Germline CDR1 SQVTM, CDR2 ANQGSEA. Looking up the rest from reference TRBV29-1 and TRBJ2-5 gives the full variable domain: SAVISQKPSRDICQRGTSLTIQCQVDSQVTMMFWYRQQPGQSLTLIATANQGSEATYESGFVIDKFPISRPNLTFSTLTVSNMSPEDSSIYLCSVAGLARAFQETQYFGPGTRLLVL.

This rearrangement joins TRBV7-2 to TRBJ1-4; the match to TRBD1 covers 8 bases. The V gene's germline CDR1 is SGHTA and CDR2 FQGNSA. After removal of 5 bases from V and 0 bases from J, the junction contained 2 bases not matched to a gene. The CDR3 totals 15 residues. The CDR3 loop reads CASSEGQATNEKLFF. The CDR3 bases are TGTGCCAGCAGCGAGGGACAGGCAACTAATGAAAAACTGTTTTTT.

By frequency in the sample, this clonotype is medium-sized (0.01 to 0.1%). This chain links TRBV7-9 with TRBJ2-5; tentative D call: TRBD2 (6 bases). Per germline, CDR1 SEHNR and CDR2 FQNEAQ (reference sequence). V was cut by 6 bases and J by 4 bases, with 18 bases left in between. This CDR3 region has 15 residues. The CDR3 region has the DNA TGTGCCAGCAGTGGGAGGACTGCCGTAGCAGAGACCCAGTACTTC. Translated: CASSGRTAVAETQYF.

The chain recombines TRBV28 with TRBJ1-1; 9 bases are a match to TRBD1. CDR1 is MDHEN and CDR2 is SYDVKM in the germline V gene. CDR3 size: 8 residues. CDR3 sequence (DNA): TGTCGGGACAGGGCAGCTTTCTTT. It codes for CRDRAAFF.

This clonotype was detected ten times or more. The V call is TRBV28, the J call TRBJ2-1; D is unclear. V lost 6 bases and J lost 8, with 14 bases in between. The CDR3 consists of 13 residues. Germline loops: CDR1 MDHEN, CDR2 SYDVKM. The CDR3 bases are TGTGCCAGCAGGGGCACCCCGGCCTATGAGCAGTTCTTC. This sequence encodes CASRGTPAYEQFF. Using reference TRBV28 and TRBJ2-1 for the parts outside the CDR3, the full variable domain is DVKVTQSSRYLVKRTGEKVFLECVQDMDHENMFWYRQDPGLGLRLIYFSYDVKMKEKGDIPEGYSVSREKKERFSLILESASTNQTSMYLCASRGTPAYEQFFGPGTRLTVL.